This T cell receptor (beta chain) was sequenced in a study of cytomegalovirus exposure and HLA in healthy donors. Notes on the study in general: Using a false discovery rate of 0.05, a later analysis showed that about 16,000 TCR beta sequences were associated with HLA alleles. Diagnosis of cytomegalovirus status made by the classifier reportedly showed high specificity and sensitivity. V- and J-gene trimming in TCR beta was tied to a missense DCLRE1C variant by an analysis performed later. Despite most TCR sequences being rare, some public TCRs occurred in many donors.

The CDR3 totals 16 residues. Trimming removed 3 bases from V and 2 bases from J; junction bases left unmatched: 3. Germline V gene lookup returns CDR1 SGHVS and CDR2 FQNEAQ. Vbeta (60) and Jbeta (13) primers were used in the PCR. Sequenced by immunoSEQ multiplex PCR; TCRdb stores in-frame clones only, minus some. In the table there are 110,000 to 150,000 clones, 80% of which are singletons. Comment on this clone: What it recognizes is unknown.

The sequence was obtained from a man aged 35 to 55 in good health and CMV-seropositive. V is TRBV7-8 and J is TRBJ2-1, with 11 nucleotides matching TRBD2. Sequencing input: PBMCs. The CDR3 sequence is CASSFKLAGAYNEQFF. CDR3 nucleotides: TGTGCCAGCAGCTTCAAACTAGCGGGGGCCTACAATGAGCAGTTCTTC.